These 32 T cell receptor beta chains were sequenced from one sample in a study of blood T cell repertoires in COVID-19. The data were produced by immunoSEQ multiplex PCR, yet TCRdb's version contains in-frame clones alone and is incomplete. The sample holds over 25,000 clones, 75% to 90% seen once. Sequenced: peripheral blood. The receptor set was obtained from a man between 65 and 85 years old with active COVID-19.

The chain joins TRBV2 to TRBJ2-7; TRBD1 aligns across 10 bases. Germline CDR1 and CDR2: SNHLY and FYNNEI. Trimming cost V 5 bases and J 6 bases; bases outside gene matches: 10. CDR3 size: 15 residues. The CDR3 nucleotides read TGTGCCAGCAGTCCGCGAACGACAGGGGGCAGCGAGCAGTACTTC. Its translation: CASSPRTTGGSEQYF.

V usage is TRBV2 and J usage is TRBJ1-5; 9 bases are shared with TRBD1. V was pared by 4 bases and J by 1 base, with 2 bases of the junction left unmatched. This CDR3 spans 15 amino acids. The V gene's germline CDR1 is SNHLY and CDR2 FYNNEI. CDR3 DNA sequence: TGTGCCAGCAGTGGGGACAGGGTAAGCAATCAGCCCCAGCATTTT. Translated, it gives CASSGDRVSNQPQHF.

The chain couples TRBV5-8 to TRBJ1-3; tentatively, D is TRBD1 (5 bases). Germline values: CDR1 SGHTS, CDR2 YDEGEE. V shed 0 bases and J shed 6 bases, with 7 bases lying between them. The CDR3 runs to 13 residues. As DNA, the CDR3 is TGTGCCAGCAGCTTGGCGGGGGTAAACACCATATATTTT. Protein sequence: CASSLAGVNTIYF.

The CDR3 region has the DNA TGTGCCAGCAGCCCTCGCGCGGGCAGAGAGCAGTACTTC. Translation gives CASSPRAGREQYF. V and J are TRBV11-3 and TRBJ2-7; D possibly corresponds to TRBD2 (5 bases). V was trimmed by 5 bases and J by 7 bases, leaving 15 bases between them. The CDR3 length is 13 residues. CDR1 is SGHNT and CDR2 is YENEEA in the germline V gene.

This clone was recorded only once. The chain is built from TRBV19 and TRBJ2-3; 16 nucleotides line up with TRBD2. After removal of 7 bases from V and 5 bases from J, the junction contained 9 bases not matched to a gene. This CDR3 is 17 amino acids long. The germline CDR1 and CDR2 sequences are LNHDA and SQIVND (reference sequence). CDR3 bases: TGTGCCAGTACGCCGGGACTAGCGGGGGGGCAGGTAGATACGCAGTATTTT. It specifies CASTPGLAGGQVDTQYF.

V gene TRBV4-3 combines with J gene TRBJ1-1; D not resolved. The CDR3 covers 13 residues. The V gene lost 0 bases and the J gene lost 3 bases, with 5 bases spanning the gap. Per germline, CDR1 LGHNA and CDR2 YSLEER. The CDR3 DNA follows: TGCGCCAGCAGCCAAGATTTAGACACTGAAGCTTTCTTT. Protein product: CASSQDLDTEAFF.

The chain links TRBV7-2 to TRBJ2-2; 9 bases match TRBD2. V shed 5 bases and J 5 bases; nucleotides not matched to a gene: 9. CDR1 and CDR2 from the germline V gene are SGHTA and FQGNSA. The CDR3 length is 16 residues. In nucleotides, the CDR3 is TGTGCCAGCAGCCACCGCGGGGGGGCGTATACCGGGGAGCTGTTTTTT. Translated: CASSHRGGAYTGELFF.

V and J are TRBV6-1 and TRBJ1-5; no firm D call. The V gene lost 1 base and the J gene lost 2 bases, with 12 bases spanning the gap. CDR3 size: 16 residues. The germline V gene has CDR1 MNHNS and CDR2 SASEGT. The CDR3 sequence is CASSEGPTGGNQPQHF. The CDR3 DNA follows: TGTGCCAGCAGTGAAGGACCTACGGGTGGCAATCAGCCCCAGCATTTT.

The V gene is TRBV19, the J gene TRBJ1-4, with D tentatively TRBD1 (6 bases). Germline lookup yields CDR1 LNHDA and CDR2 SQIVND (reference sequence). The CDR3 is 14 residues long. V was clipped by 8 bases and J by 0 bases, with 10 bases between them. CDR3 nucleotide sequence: TGTGCCAGTGGGAGGGGGGCAACTAATGAAAAACTGTTTTTT. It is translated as CASGRGATNEKLFF.

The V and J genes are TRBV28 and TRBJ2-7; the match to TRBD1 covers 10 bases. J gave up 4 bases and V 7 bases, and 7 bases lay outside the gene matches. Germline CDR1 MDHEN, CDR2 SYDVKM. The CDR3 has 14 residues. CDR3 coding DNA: TGTGCCAGCATCCCCGGGACAGGGGCATACGAGCAGTACTTC. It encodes CASIPGTGAYEQYF. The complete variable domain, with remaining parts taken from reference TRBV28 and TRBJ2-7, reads DVKVTQSSRYLVKRTGEKVFLECVQDMDHENMFWYRQDPGLGLRLIYFSYDVKMKEKGDIPEGYSVSREKKERFSLILESASTNQTSMYLCASIPGTGAYEQYFGPGTRLTVT.

The CDR3: CASSYSLLDTEAFF. CDR3 in DNA: TGTGCCAGCAGTTACTCGTTGCTAGACACTGAAGCTTTCTTT. This chain uses TRBV6-6 with TRBJ1-1, with D uncertain. CDR3 size: 14 residues. Germline values: CDR1 MNHNY, CDR2 SVGAGI (reference sequence). Deletions cut 0 bases from V and 3 bases from J, with 8 bases between.

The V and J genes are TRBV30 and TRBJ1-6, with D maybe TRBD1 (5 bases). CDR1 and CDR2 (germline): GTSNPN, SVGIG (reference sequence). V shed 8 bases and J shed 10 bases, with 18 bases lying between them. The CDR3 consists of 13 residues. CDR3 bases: TGTGCCGGAGCCCAGGGTGTTCGATCACCCCTCCACTTT. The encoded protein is CAGAQGVRSPLHF.

In DNA, the CDR3 is TGTGCCAGCAGGGACAGCTCGCGGGCTAATGAAAAACTGTTTTTT. This translates into CASRDSSRANEKLFF. The chain employs TRBV6-5 and TRBJ1-4; tentative D call: TRBD1 (6 bases). The CDR3 is made up of 15 amino acids. From germline, CDR1 is MNHEY and CDR2 SVGAGI. The V end lost 6 bases, the J end lost 3 bases, and 14 bases lay between the germline ends.

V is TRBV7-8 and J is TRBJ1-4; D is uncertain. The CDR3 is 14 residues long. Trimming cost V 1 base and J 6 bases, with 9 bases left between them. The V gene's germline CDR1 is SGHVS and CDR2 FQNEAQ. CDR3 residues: CASSLVRSDEKLFF. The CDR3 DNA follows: TGTGCCAGCAGCTTAGTCAGGTCGGATGAAAAACTGTTTTTT.

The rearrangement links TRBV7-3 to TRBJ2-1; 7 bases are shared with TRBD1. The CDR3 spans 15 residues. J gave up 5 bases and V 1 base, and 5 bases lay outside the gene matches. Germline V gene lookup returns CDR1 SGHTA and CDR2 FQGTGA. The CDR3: CASSLKGGGNNEQFF. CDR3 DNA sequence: TGTGCCAGCAGCTTAAAAGGGGGCGGTAACAATGAGCAGTTCTTC.

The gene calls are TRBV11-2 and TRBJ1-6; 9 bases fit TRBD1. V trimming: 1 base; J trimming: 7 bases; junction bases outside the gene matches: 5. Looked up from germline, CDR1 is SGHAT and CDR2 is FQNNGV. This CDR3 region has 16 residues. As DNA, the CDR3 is TGTGCCAGCAGCTTAGTCTCTACAGGGGGCAATTCACCCCTCCACTTT. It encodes CASSLVSTGGNSPLHF. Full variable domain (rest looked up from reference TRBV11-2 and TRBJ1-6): EAGVAQSPRYKIIEKRQSVAFWCNPISGHATLYWYQQILGQGPKLLIQFQNNGVVDDSQLPKDRFSAERLKGVDSTLKIQPAKLEDSAVYLCASSLVSTGGNSPLHFGNGTRLTVT.

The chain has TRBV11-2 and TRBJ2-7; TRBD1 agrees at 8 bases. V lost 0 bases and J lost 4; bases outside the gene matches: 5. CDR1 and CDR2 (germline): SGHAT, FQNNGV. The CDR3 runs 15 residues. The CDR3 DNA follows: TGTGCCAGCAGCTTAGACACAGGGGGGCGGTACGAGCAGTACTTC. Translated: CASSLDTGGRYEQYF.

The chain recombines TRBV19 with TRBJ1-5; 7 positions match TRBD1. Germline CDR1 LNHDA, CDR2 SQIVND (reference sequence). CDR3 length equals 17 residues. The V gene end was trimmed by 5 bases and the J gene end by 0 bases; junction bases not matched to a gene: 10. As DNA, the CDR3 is TGTGCCAGTAGTCCCTGGACAGGCGTAATTAGCAATCAGCCCCAGCATTTT. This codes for CASSPWTGVISNQPQHF.

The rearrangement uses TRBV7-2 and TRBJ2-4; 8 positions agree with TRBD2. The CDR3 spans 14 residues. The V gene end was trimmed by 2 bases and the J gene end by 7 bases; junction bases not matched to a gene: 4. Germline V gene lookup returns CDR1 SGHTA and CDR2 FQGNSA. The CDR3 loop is CASSLTGGTNIQYF. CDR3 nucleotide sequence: TGTGCCAGCAGCTTAACGGGAGGGACGAACATTCAGTACTTC. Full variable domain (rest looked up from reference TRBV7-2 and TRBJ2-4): GAGVSQSPSNKVTEKGKDVELRCDPISGHTALYWYRQSLGQGLEFLIYFQGNSAPDKSGLPSDRFSAERTGGSVSTLTIQRTQQEDSAVYLCASSLTGGTNIQYFGAGTRLSVL.

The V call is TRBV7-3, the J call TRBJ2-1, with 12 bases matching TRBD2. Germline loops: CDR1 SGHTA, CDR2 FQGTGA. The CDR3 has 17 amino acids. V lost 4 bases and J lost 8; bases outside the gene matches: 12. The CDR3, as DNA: TGTGCCAGCAGCTCCGGACTAGCGGGGACTACAATCGATGAGCAGTTCTTC. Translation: CASSSGLAGTTIDEQFF.

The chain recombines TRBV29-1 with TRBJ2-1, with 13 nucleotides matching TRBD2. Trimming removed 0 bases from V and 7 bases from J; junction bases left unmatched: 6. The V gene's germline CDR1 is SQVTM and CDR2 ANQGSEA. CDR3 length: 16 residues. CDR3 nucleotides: TGCAGCGTTGAAGATCGGAAACTAGCGGGGGGGAATGAGCAGTTCTTC. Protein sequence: CSVEDRKLAGGNEQFF.

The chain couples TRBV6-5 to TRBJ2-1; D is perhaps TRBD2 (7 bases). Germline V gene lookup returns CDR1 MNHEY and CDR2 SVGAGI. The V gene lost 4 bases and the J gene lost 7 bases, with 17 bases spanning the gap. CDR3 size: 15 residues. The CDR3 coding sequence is TGTGCCAGCAGTTGGAGGGGGGGCCGTGAAAATGAGCAGTTCTTC. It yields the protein CASSWRGGRENEQFF.

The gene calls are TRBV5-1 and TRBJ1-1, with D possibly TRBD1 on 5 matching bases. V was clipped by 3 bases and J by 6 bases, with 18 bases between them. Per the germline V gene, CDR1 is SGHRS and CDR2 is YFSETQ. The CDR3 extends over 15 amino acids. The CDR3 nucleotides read TGCGCCAGCAGCTCGGGACTTTCCACGGGCGCTGAAGCTTTCTTT. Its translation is CASSSGLSTGAEAFF.

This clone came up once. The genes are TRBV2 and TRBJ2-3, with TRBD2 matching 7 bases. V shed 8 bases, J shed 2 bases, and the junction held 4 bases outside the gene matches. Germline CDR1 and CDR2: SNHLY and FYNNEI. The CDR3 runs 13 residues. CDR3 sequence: CASGGDFTDTQYF. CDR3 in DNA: TGTGCCAGCGGGGGGGACTTCACAGATACGCAGTATTTT.

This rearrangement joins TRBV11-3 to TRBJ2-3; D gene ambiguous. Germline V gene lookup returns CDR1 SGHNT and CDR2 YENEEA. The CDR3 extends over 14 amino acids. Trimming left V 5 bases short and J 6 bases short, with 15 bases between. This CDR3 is CASSTTRSSDTQYF. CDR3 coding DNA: TGTGCCAGCAGCACGACTCGGAGTAGCGATACGCAGTATTTT.

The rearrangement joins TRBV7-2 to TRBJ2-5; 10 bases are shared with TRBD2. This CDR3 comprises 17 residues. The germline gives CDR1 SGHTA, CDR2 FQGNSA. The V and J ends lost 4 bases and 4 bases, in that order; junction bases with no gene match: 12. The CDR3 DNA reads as TGTGCCAGCAGCTCTAGTCCGGGACTAGCGTTTCGAGAGACCCAGTACTTC. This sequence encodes CASSSSPGLAFRETQYF.

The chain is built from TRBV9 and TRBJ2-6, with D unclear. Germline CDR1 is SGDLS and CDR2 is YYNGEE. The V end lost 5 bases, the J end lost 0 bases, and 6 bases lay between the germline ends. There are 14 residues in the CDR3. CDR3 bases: TGTGCCAGCAGTCAGTACTCTGGGGCCAACGTCCTGACTTTC. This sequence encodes CASSQYSGANVLTF.

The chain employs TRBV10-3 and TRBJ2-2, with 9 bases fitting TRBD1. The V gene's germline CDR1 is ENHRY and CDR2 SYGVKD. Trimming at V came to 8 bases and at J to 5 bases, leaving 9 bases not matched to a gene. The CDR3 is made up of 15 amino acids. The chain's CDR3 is CAIAGDRDGTGELFF. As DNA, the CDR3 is TGTGCCATCGCCGGGGACAGGGATGGGACCGGGGAGCTGTTTTTT.

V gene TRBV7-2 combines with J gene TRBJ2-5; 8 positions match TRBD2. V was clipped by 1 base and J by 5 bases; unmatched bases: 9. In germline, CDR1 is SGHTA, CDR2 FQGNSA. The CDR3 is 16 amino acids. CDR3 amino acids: CASSLVSAGGYETQYF. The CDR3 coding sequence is TGTGCCAGCAGCTTAGTTAGTGCGGGGGGCTATGAGACCCAGTACTTC.

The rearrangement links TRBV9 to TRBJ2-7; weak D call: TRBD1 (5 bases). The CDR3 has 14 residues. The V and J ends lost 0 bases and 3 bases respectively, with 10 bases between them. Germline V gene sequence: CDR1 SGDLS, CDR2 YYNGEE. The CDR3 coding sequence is TGTGCCAGCAGCGTAGGAAATCAGGGCTACGAGCAGTACTTC. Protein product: CASSVGNQGYEQYF.

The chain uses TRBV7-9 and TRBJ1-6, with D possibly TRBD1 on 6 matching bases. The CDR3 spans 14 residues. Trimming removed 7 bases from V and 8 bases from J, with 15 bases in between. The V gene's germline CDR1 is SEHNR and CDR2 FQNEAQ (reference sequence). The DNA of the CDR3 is TGTGCCAGCAAAATGGGAGGGGGACATTCACCCCTCCACTTT. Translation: CASKMGGGHSPLHF. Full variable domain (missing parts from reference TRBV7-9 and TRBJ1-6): DTGVSQNPRHKITKRGQNVTFRCDPISEHNRLYWYRQTLGQGPEFLTYFQNEAQLEKSRLLSDRFSAERPKGSFSTLEIQRTEQGDSAMYLCASKMGGGHSPLHFGNGTRLTVT.

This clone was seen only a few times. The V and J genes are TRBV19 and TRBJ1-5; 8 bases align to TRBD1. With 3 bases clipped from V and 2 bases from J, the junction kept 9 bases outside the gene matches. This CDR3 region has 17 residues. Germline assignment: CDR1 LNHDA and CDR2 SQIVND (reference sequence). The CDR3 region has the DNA TGTGCCAGTAGTATCGGCAGGGGGCAGGGTGGCAATCAGCCCCAGCATTTT. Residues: CASSIGRGQGGNQPQHF.